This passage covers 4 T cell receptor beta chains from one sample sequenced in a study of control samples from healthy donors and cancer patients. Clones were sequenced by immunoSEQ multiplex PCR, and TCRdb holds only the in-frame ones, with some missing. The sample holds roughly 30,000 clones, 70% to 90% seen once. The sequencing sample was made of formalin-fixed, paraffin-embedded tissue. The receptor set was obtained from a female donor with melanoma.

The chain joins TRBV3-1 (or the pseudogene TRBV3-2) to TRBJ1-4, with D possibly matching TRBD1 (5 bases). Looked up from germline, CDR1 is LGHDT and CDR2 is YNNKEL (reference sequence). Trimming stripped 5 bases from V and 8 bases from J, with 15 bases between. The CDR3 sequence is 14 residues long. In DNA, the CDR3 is TGTGCCAGCAGCGCGGGGGTTATGAGGGAAAAACTGTTTTTT. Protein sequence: CASSAGVMREKLFF.

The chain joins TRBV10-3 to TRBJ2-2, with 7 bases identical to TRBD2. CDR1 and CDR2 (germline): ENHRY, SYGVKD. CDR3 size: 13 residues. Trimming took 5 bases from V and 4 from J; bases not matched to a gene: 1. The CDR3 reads CAISSGVTGELFF. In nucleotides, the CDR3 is TGTGCCATCAGTAGCGGGGTCACCGGGGAGCTGTTTTTT.

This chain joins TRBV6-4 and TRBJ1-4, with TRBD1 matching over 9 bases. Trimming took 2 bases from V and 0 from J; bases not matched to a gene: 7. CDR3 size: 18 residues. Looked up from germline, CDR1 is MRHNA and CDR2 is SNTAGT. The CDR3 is CASSDRWGQGATNEKLFF. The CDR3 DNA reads TGTGCCAGCAGTGACCGATGGGGACAGGGTGCAACTAATGAAAAACTGTTTTTT.

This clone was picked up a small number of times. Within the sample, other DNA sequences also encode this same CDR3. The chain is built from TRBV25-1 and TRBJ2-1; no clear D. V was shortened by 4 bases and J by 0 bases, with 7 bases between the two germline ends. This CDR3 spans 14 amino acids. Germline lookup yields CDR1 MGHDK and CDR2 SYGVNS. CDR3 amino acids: CASSGVSSYNEQFF. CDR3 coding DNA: TGTGCCAGCAGTGGGGTCAGCTCCTACAATGAGCAGTTCTTC. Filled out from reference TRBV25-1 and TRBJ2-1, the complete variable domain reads EADIYQTPRYLVIGTGKKITLECSQTMGHDKMYWYQQDPGMELHLIHYSYGVNSTEKGDLSSESTVSRIRTEHFPLTLESARPSHTSQYLCASSGVSSYNEQFFGPGTRLTVL.